This T cell receptor beta chain was documented in a study of T-cell reconstitution after alpha-beta-depleted transplantation in children. General study findings and limits: T-cell numbers and diversity, one year after transplant, stemmed largely from T cells that were newly produced.

The CDR3 totals 18 residues. After removal of 2 bases from V and 7 bases from J, the junction contained 16 bases not matched to a gene. The germline V gene encodes CDR1 MDHEN and CDR2 SYDVKM. This clonotype was seen ten or more times. Its antigen is currently unknown. The library targeted TCRbeta and was prepared with unique molecular identifiers. In TCRdb, the PCR reads were re-called with MiXCR into one record per CDR3 protein. This sample has approximately 490,000 distinct CDR3 sequences, with roughly a tenth found just once. The TCR comes from a child aged 2 to 10 with inherited bone marrow failure, due to receive a stem cell transplant. The material sequenced was PBMCs, taken before TCRalphabeta/CD19-depleted stem cell transplant. The rearrangement joins TRBV28 to TRBJ2-1, with 8 nucleotides matching TRBD2. This CDR3 reads CASSLEAPLAEAANEQFF. For the CDR3, the DNA is TGTGCCAGCAGTTTAGAGGCCCCACTAGCGGAGGCCGCGAATGAGCAGTTCTTC.